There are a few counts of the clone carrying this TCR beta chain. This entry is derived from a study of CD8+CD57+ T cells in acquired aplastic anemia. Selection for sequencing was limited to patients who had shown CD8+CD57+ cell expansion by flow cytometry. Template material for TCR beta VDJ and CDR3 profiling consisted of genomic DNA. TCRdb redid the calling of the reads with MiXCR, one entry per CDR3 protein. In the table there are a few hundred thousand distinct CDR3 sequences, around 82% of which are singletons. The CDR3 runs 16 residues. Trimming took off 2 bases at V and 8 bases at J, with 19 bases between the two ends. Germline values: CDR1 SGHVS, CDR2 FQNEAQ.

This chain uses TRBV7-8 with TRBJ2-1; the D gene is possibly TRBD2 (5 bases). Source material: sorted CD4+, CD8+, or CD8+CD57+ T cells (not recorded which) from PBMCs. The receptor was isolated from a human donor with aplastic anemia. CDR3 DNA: TGTGCCAGCAGCTTACAAAGAAGTCGGGGTAGCGATGAGCAGTTCTTC. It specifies CASSLQRSRGSDEQFF.